This T cell receptor (beta chain) is from a study of blood T cell repertoires in COVID-19. Turning to the study itself: Sample material is recorded as cDNA or gDNA derived from T cells, B-cell-depleted T cells, or PBMCs.

As originally analysed: It was from reference gene primer amplification that nucleated cell counts were estimated. Sequenced by immunoSEQ multiplex PCR; TCRdb stores in-frame clones only, minus some. V and J calls and clone size follow that table, whereas D and trimming were derived from the DNA. There are fewer than 130,000 clones in the sample; more than 80% occur only once, and roughly 30% lies in the top ten. Sequencing used peripheral blood. The TCR originated in a woman at least 80 years old with acute or convalescent COVID-19.

The CDR3 here is CASNLGRGSNQPQHF. CDR3 in DNA: TGTGCCAGCAACCTAGGGAGGGGAAGCAATCAGCCCCAGCATTTT. The V call is TRBV5-8, the J call TRBJ1-5; maybe TRBD1 (5 bases). CDR3 length: 15 amino acids. Germline V lookup: CDR1 SGHTS, CDR2 YDEGEE. V gave up 6 bases and J gave up 1 base, with 14 bases separating them. Full variable domain (outside the CDR3, taken from reference TRBV5-8 and TRBJ1-5): EAGVTQSPTHLIKTRGQQATLRCSPISGHTSVYWYQQALGLGLQFLLWYDEGEERNRGNFPPRFSGRQFPNYSSELNVNALELEDSALYLCASNLGRGSNQPQHFGDGTRLSIL.